The present entry profiles one TCR beta chain with its context. Libraries were prepared by immunoSEQ multiplex PCR; TCRdb keeps only in-frame clonotypes and omits some of them. The sample includes 88,000 or so clones, 85% to 90% of them seen just once. V trimming: 4 bases; J trimming: 6 bases; junction bases outside the gene matches: 5. The CDR3 extends over 12 amino acids. Per the germline V gene, CDR1 is GTSNPN and CDR2 is SVGIG (reference sequence). These data belong to a study of T cells after somatic rescue of genetic block. V gene TRBV30 combines with J gene TRBJ2-7; 8 bases line up with TRBD1. The TCR originated in a woman aged 18-29 years. Sequences were obtained from peripheral blood mononuclear cells (PBMCs). As DNA, the CDR3 is TGTGCCTGGACAGGGGGCCGCGGCGAGCAGTACTTC. As protein: CAWTGGRGEQYF.